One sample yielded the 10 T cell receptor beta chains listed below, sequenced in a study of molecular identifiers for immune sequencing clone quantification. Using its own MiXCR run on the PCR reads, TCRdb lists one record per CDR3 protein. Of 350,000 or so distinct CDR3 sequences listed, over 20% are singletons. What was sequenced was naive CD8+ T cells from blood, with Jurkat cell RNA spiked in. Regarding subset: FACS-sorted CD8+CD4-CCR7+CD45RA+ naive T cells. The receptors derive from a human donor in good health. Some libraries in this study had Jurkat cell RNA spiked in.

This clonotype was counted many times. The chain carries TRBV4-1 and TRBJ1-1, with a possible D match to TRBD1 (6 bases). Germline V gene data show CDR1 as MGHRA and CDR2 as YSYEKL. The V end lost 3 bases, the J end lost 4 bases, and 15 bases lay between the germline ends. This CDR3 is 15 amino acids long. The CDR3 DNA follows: TGCGCCAGCAGCCAGGCTACAGGGCTTAGCACTGAAGCTTTCTTT. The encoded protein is CASSQATGLSTEAFF.

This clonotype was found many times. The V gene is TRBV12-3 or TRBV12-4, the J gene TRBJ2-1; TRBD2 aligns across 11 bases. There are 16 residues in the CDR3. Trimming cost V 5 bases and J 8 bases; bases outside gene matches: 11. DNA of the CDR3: TGTGCCAGCAGTCCTCTAGCGGGAGGTCCCGGTTATGAGCAGTTCTTC. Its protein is CASSPLAGGPGYEQFF.

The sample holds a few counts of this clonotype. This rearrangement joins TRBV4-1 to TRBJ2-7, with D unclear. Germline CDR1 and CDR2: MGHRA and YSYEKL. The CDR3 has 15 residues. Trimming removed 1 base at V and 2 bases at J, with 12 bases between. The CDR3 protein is CASSQAHGSTYEQYF. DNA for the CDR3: TGCGCCAGCAGCCAAGCCCACGGCAGTACCTACGAGCAGTACTTC.

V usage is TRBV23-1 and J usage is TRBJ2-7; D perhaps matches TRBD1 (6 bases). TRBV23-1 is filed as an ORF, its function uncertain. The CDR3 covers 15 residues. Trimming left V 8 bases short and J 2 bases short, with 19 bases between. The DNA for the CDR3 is TGCGCCAGCGGCCGGAACAGGGATGATACCTACGAGCAGTACTTC. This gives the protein CASGRNRDDTYEQYF.

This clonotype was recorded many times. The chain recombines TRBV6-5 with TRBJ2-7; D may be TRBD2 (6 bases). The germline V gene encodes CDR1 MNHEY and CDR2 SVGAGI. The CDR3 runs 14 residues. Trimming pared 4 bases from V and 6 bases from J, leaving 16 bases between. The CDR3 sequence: CASSWTNRGFEQYF. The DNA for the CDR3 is TGTGCCAGCAGTTGGACCAATCGGGGGTTCGAGCAGTACTTC.

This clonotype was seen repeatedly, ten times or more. CDR3: CASSPEGWGDTEAFF. In DNA, the CDR3 is TGTGCCAGCTCACCGGAAGGGTGGGGGGACACTGAAGCTTTCTTT. The rearrangement uses TRBV18 and TRBJ1-1; D possibly corresponds to TRBD1 (5 bases). The CDR3 loop spans 15 amino acids. The germline gives CDR1 KGHSH, CDR2 LQKENI. With 3 bases removed from V and 3 bases from J, the gap between germline ends came to 14 bases.

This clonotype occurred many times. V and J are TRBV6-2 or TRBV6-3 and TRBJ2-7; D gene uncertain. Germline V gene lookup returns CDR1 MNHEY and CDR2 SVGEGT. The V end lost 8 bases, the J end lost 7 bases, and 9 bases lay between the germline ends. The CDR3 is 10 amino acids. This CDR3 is CASGSWEQYF. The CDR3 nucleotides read TGTGCCAGCGGAAGCTGGGAGCAGTACTTC.

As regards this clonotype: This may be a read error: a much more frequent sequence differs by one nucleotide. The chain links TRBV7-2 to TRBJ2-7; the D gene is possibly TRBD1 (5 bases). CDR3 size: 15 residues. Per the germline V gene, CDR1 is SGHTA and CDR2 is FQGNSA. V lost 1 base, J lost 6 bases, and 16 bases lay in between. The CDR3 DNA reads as TGTGCCAGCAGCTTAGAACAGGCGACGGCCTGCGAGCAGTACTTC. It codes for CASSLEQATACEQYF.

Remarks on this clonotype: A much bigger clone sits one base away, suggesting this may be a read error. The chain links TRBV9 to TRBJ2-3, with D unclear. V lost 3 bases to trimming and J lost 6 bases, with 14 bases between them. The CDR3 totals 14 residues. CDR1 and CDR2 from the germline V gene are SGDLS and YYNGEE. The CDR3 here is CASSAGPTGDTQYF. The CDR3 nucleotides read TGTGCCAGCAGCGCCGGACCGACTGGTGATACGCAGTATTTT.

The CDR3 region is CASSPRTGLYNEQFF. The CDR3 region has the DNA TGTGCCAGCAGCCCAAGGACAGGACTCTACAATGAGCAGTTCTTC. The chain uses TRBV13 and TRBJ2-1; 7 nucleotides match TRBD1. The CDR3 extends over 15 amino acids. Trimming took 5 bases from V and 3 from J; bases not matched to a gene: 7. Germline-derived CDR1 and CDR2 are PRHDT and FYEKMQ (reference sequence).